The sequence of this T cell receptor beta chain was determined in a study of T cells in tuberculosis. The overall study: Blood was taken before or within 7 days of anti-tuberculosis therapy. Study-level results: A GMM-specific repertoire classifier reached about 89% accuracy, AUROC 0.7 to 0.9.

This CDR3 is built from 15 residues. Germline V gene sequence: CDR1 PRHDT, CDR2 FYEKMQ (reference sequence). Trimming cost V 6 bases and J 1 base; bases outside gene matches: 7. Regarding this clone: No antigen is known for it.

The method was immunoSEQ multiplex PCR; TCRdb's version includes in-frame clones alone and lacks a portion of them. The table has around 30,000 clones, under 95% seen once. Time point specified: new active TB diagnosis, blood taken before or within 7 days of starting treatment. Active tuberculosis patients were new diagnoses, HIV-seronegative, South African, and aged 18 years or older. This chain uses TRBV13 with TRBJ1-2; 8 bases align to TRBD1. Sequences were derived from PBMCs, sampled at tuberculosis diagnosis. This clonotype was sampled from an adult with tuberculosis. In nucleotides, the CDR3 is TGTGCCAGCAGGTTCTGGGACAGGATTAACTATGGCTACACCTTC. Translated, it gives CASRFWDRINYGYTF.